The sequence of this T cell receptor beta chain was determined in a study of blood T cell repertoires in COVID-19. On the study more broadly: From T cells, B-cell-depleted T cells, or PBMCs came the material, which was cDNA or gDNA.

CDR3 length: 16 residues. Germline CDR1 and CDR2: MDHEN and SYDVKM. The trim removed 5 bases at V and 9 bases at J, leaving 15 bases unmatched. TCRdb's copy holds only in-frame clones and misses some; the assay was immunoSEQ multiplex PCR. The data hold about 190,000 clones, with about 77% observed a single time. The sample consisted of peripheral blood. The chain uses TRBV28 and TRBJ2-7, with 11 bases identical to TRBD1. The receptor's source is a woman aged 80 or over with active or convalescent COVID-19. In DNA, the CDR3 is TGTGCCAGCAGTCTGCCCATACCTGAGGGGACAGGGGGGCAGTACTTC. This gives the protein CASSLPIPEGTGGQYF. The whole variable domain, remainder taken from reference TRBV28 and TRBJ2-7, is DVKVTQSSRYLVKRTGEKVFLECVQDMDHENMFWYRQDPGLGLRLIYFSYDVKMKEKGDIPEGYSVSREKKERFSLILESASTNQTSMYLCASSLPIPEGTGGQYFGPGTRLTVT.